This T cell receptor beta chain was recorded in a study of T cells in Graves' hyperthyroidism and ophthalmopathy. This clonotype has just a few counts. Trimming took 0 bases from V and 10 from J, leaving 7 bases between them. This CDR3 comprises 13 residues. Germline CDR1 and CDR2: LGHNA and YSLEER. RNA transcripts served as the template for amplifying TCR beta CDR3 regions. RT-PCR in the first round (using the HTBI primer set) targeted the TCR CDR3. TCRdb called the multiplex PCR reads again in MiXCR, with one record for every CDR3 protein. Among 600,000 or so distinct CDR3 sequences listed, roughly 15% were seen once.

V and J are TRBV4-3 and TRBJ1-6, with D hard to call. This clonotype was sampled from a woman aged 45-59 years with Graves' ophthalmopathy. What was sequenced was blood. The CDR3 region has the DNA TGCGCCAGCAGCCAAGATTTGTGGTCACCCCTCCACTTT. This translates into CASSQDLWSPLHF.